The 11 T cell receptor beta chains given below trace back to one sample, sequenced in a study of T-cell memory formation after mild COVID-19. MiXCR was run by TCRdb on the 5' RACE reads, yielding one entry per CDR3 protein. The sample holds around 500,000 distinct CDR3 sequences; 18% are singletons and the top ten take 12%. What was sequenced was PBMCs or a T cell subset sorted from them (not recorded which). Receptor source: an adult woman who had mild COVID-19 (a few samples of this study predate the infection). Cell type and time point are not known.

A few counts support this clonotype. J is TRBJ1-2 and V is TRBV12-3 or TRBV12-4, with 7 bases fitting TRBD1. The CDR3 is 15 residues long. V lost 5 bases and J lost 5; bases outside the gene matches: 11. DNA for the CDR3: TGTGCCAGCAGTACTACGGGACAGCTAAGATATGGCTACACCTTC. Encoded protein: CASSTTGQLRYGYTF.

This clonotype has a handful of counts. The chain links TRBV12-3 or TRBV12-4 to TRBJ2-1, with TRBD1 as a possible D gene (5 bases). The V end was cut by 2 bases, the J end by 4 bases, with 6 bases between. This CDR3 has 13 amino acids. CDR3 in amino acids: CASSLRQYNEQFF. The CDR3 DNA sequence: TGTGCCAGCAGTTTAAGACAGTACAATGAGCAGTTCTTC.

This clonotype appeared a few times. The chain recombines TRBV5-5 with TRBJ2-2; the match to TRBD2 covers 11 bases. Losses at the gene ends were 4 bases for V and 6 bases for J; bases not matched to a gene: 8. Germline V lookup: CDR1 SGHKS, CDR2 YYEKEE (reference sequence). The CDR3 totals 16 residues. The CDR3 region has the DNA TGTGCCAGCAGCCGAATCGATAGCGGGAGGGCCGGGGAGCTGTTTTTT. Its protein product is CASSRIDSGRAGELFF.

This clonotype was observed a handful of times. The chain combines TRBV18 with TRBJ2-5, with no clear D. CDR3 length: 15 residues. Between the trimmed V and J ends, which lost 1 base and 4 bases, there was a span of 13 bases. Germline assignment: CDR1 KGHSH and CDR2 LQKENI. Here the CDR3 DNA reads TGTGCCAGCTCACCACGGACGACCTCCGGAGAGACCCAGTACTTC. Encoded protein: CASSPRTTSGETQYF.

The chain couples TRBV7-9 to TRBJ2-7; possible D gene TRBD1, 6 bases. Deletions cut 6 bases from V and 2 bases from J, with 17 bases between. Looked up from germline, CDR1 is SEHNR and CDR2 is FQNEAQ (reference sequence). The CDR3 is 15 residues long. CDR3 nucleotide sequence: TGTGCCAGCAGTTCGACCAGGGGCGCTACCTACGAGCAGTACTTC. Translation: CASSSTRGATYEQYF.

V and J are TRBV7-3 and TRBJ2-2, with TRBD2 identical over 7 bases. Germline CDR1 reads SGHTA; CDR2 reads FQGTGA. CDR3 size: 15 residues. Trimming at V came to 5 bases and at J to 5 bases, leaving 8 bases not matched to a gene. The CDR3 DNA reads as TGTGCCAGCAGCCCTACGGAGCGGGGAACCGGGGAGCTGTTTTTT. It encodes CASSPTERGTGELFF.

The V and J genes are TRBV3-1 and TRBJ2-5, with D tentatively TRBD2 (5 bases). Germline V lookup: CDR1 LGHDT, CDR2 YNNKEL (reference sequence). The CDR3 sequence is 14 residues long. The V end lost 4 bases, the J end lost 0 bases, and 9 bases lay between the germline ends. CDR3 nucleotide sequence: TGTGCCAGCAGCCTAAGGAGGAACCAAGAGACCCAGTACTTC. Translation gives CASSLRRNQETQYF.

The chain combines TRBV7-9 with TRBJ1-2; 8 nucleotides line up with TRBD1. With 1 base clipped from V and 3 bases from J, the junction kept 4 bases outside the gene matches. CDR1 is SEHNR and CDR2 is FQNEAQ in the germline V gene (reference sequence). The CDR3 runs 15 residues. CDR3 DNA: TGTGCCAGCAGCTTAGGACAGGGGCTCGACTATGGCTACACCTTC. Translating gives CASSLGQGLDYGYTF. The variable domain in full, completed from reference TRBV7-9 and TRBJ1-2, reads DTGVSQNPRHKITKRGQNVTFRCDPISEHNRLYWYRQTLGQGPEFLTYFQNEAQLEKSRLLSDRFSAERPKGSFSTLEIQRTEQGDSAMYLCASSLGQGLDYGYTFGSGTRLTVV.

This clonotype was detected only a few times. The V gene is TRBV11-2, the J gene TRBJ2-5; D is unresolved. V was pared by 3 bases and J by 1 base, with 12 bases between. From germline, CDR1 is SGHAT and CDR2 FQNNGV. The CDR3 contains 15 residues. CDR3 bases: TGTGCCAGCAGCTTTCTCGGCAGTAGCCAAGAGACCCAGTACTTC. It encodes CASSFLGSSQETQYF.

This clonotype showed up just once. This chain joins TRBV7-9 and TRBJ2-2; D is unresolved. The CDR3 consists of 14 residues. Trimming stripped 3 bases from V and 0 bases from J, with 5 bases between. Germline V gene data show CDR1 as SEHNR and CDR2 as FQNEAQ (reference sequence). The CDR3 spells CASSFKPNTGELFF. The CDR3 DNA follows: TGTGCCAGCAGCTTTAAACCGAACACCGGGGAGCTGTTTTTT.

The chain couples TRBV12-3 or TRBV12-4 to TRBJ2-3, with D perhaps matching TRBD1 (6 bases). The CDR3 sequence is 17 residues long. Trimming removed 4 bases from V and 3 bases from J, with 20 bases in between. CDR3 nucleotides: TGTGCCAGCAGTTCGGGTGACCGGGACACTAAGACAGATACGCAGTATTTT. Encoded protein: CASSSGDRDTKTDTQYF.